This paragraph covers one T cell receptor beta chain sequence. The data derive from a study of blood T cell repertoires in COVID-19. Whole-study context: Sites in the United States, Italy and Spain provided acute and convalescent COVID-19 samples.

The age range of participants was 18 to 89 years, with residence in about 25 US areas. Symptom resolution, clearance, or two negative PCRs marked the recovered donors of Cohort 3. The trim removed 7 bases at V and 10 bases at J, leaving 10 bases unmatched. CDR3 length equals 13 residues. Looked up from germline, CDR1 is MNHEY and CDR2 is SVGAGI. Per the original methods: Reference gene primers were amplified, and this amplification served to estimate nucleated cell counts. Clones were sequenced by immunoSEQ multiplex PCR, and TCRdb holds only the in-frame ones, with some missing. The V and J calls and the clone size are those of that table, but D and trimming were determined from the DNA. The table lists 290,000 or so clones, about nine tenths of them singletons.

The TCR sequence derives from a woman in her twenties or thirties who had recovered from COVID-19. Sequencing input: PBMCs or T cells enriched from blood (not recorded which). The chain has TRBV6-5 and TRBJ2-1; the match to TRBD2 covers 7 bases. The CDR3 reads CASTFGLGNEQFF. The CDR3 DNA is TGTGCCAGCACCTTCGGACTAGGCAACGAGCAGTTCTTC.